A single sample is the source of the 21 T cell receptor beta chains below, sequenced in a study of CD4+ T cells in melanoma. Assay used: immunoSEQ multiplex PCR; TCRdb lists only in-frame clones, some missing. The sample holds 9,000 to 10,000 clones; 69% are singletons and the top ten take about 20%. Input material: peripheral blood. The source of these receptors is a human donor with melanoma.

This clone was recorded once. V usage is TRBV19 and J usage is TRBJ2-7; unclear D gene. Trimming shortened V by 5 bases and J by 0 bases, and 14 bases separated the two germline ends. Germline CDR1 is LNHDA and CDR2 is SQIVND (reference sequence). This CDR3 comprises 15 residues. The chain's CDR3 is CASSFVVASSYEQYF. The CDR3 nucleotides are TGTGCCAGTAGTTTCGTAGTCGCTAGCTCCTACGAGCAGTACTTC.

Only one count was recorded for this clone. The genes are TRBV6-1 and TRBJ1-2; possibly TRBD1 for D (5 bases). Germline V gene lookup returns CDR1 MNHNS and CDR2 SASEGT. The CDR3 runs 14 residues. Trimming took off 10 bases at V and 6 bases at J, with 21 bases between the two ends. The CDR3 coding sequence is TGTGCCACCGAAGCTGGGACGGCGATGAATGGCTACACCTTC. Its protein is CATEAGTAMNGYTF.

This clone came up a few times. The chain has TRBV7-2 and TRBJ1-1; 7 bases map to TRBD1. Germline-derived CDR1 and CDR2 are SGHTA and FQGNSA. V was clipped by 5 bases and J by 8 bases; unmatched bases: 11. CDR3 length: 14 amino acids. This chain's CDR3 is CASSKGTVAREAFF. The CDR3 coding sequence is TGTGCCAGCAGCAAAGGGACAGTAGCTCGGGAAGCTTTCTTT. Together with reference TRBV7-2 and TRBJ1-1, the CDR3 gives the full variable domain: GAGVSQSPSNKVTEKGKDVELRCDPISGHTALYWYRQSLGQGLEFLIYFQGNSAPDKSGLPSDRFSAERTGGSVSTLTIQRTQQEDSAVYLCASSKGTVAREAFFGQGTRLTVV.

The chain recombines TRBV7-9 with TRBJ1-4, with TRBD1 matching 11 bases. Losses at the gene ends were 4 bases for V and 0 bases for J; bases not matched to a gene: 7. The length of the CDR3 is 18 residues. The germline V gene encodes CDR1 SEHNR and CDR2 FQNEAQ (reference sequence). For the CDR3, the DNA is TGTGCCAGCAGCTCACCCGGGACAGGGGGTTCAACTAATGAAAAACTGTTTTTT. It is translated as CASSSPGTGGSTNEKLFF.

The chain uses TRBV2 and TRBJ2-7, with D tentatively TRBD2 (6 bases). CDR3 length equals 17 residues. Per the germline V gene, CDR1 is SNHLY and CDR2 is FYNNEI. The V end was cut by 3 bases, the J end by 4 bases, with 22 bases between. The CDR3 region has the DNA TGTGCCAGCAGTGATCGGCGCGGGGAACCGACGGGGTACGAGCAGTACTTC. It is translated as CASSDRRGEPTGYEQYF. Filled out from reference TRBV2 and TRBJ2-7, the complete variable domain reads EPEVTQTPSHQVTQMGQEVILRCVPISNHLYFYWYRQILGQKVEFLVSFYNNEISEKSEIFDDQFSVERPDGSNFTLKIRSTKLEDSAMYFCASSDRRGEPTGYEQYFGPGTRLTVT.

The V call is TRBV6-6, the J call TRBJ1-2; D is perhaps TRBD1 (6 bases). Trimming removed 8 bases at V and 5 bases at J, with 9 bases between. Germline assignment: CDR1 MNHNY and CDR2 SVGAGI (reference sequence). The CDR3 consists of 11 residues. The CDR3 DNA sequence: TGTGCCAGCCTAGGGGGTTATGGCTACACCTTC. Translation gives CASLGGYGYTF.

The chain uses TRBV18 and TRBJ2-7, with 11 bases matching TRBD1. Germline V lookup: CDR1 KGHSH, CDR2 LQKENI. V shed 3 bases and J 3 bases; nucleotides not matched to a gene: 7. The CDR3 extends over 16 amino acids. The CDR3 is CASSPIGQGAVYEQYF. CDR3 bases: TGTGCCAGCTCACCGATAGGACAGGGGGCGGTCTACGAGCAGTACTTC.

The CDR3 nucleotides read TGTGCCAGCAGCTTACCCGGGGGCACTAATACGCAGTATTTT. It yields the protein CASSLPGGTNTQYF. This chain joins TRBV7-6 and TRBJ2-3; D is perhaps TRBD1 or TRBD2 (6 bases each). The ends were cut back, 2 bases at V and 7 bases at J, with 13 bases in the middle. This CDR3 region has 14 residues. Germline values: CDR1 SGHVS, CDR2 FNYEAQ.

In this sample, this clone turned up a few times. This sequence joins TRBV19 and TRBJ2-7, with D possibly TRBD1 on 5 matching bases. The ends were cut back, 3 bases at V and 2 bases at J, with 8 bases in the middle. Looked up from germline, CDR1 is LNHDA and CDR2 is SQIVND (reference sequence). The CDR3 covers 13 residues. The CDR3: CASSIQGTYEQYF. The CDR3 nucleotides read TGTGCCAGTAGTATCCAGGGCACCTACGAGCAGTACTTC.

This clone is medium-sized by share. V gene TRBV4-3 combines with J gene TRBJ2-1; 9 positions agree with TRBD2. The CDR3 sequence is 16 residues long. The trim removed 4 bases at V and 0 bases at J, leaving 4 bases unmatched. Germline lookup yields CDR1 LGHNA and CDR2 YSLEER. The CDR3 nucleotides read TGCGCCAGCAGCCGGGCGGGGGGGAGCTCCTACAATGAGCAGTTCTTC. It is translated as CASSRAGGSSYNEQFF.

The gene calls are TRBV5-1 and TRBJ2-2; D gene unclear. From germline, CDR1 is SGHRS and CDR2 YFSETQ. The CDR3 has 12 residues. Deletions cut 4 bases from V and 5 bases from J, with 6 bases between. This CDR3 is CASSPETGELFF. The CDR3 DNA is TGCGCCAGCAGCCCAGAGACCGGGGAGCTGTTTTTT.

The rearrangement uses TRBV6-5 and TRBJ2-7, with TRBD1 matching 8 bases. Germline loops: CDR1 MNHEY, CDR2 SVGAGI. The CDR3 extends over 13 amino acids. Unmatched junction bases numbered 4, after V lost 5 bases and J lost 4 bases. CDR3 coding DNA: TGTGCCAGCAGTAGGGACAGGAAATACGAGCAGTACTTC. Residues: CASSRDRKYEQYF.

This chain joins TRBV27 and TRBJ2-7; possibly TRBD1 or TRBD2 for D (5 bases each). Germline V gene sequence: CDR1 MNHEY, CDR2 SMNVEV (reference sequence). CDR3 length: 14 residues. The V end was cut by 3 bases, the J end by 2 bases, with 11 bases between. In DNA, the CDR3 is TGTGCCAGCAGTTTGGGGGAGCCTCCCTACGAGCAGTACTTC. Protein: CASSLGEPPYEQYF.

This clone was seen just once. The rearrangement joins TRBV5-1 to TRBJ2-3; TRBD2 is a possible D gene (7 bases). The germline gives CDR1 SGHRS, CDR2 YFSETQ. V was pared by 3 bases and J by 5 bases, with 19 bases between. The CDR3 contains 16 residues. CDR3 in amino acids: CASSSGEGGPLDTQYF. The DNA for the CDR3 is TGCGCCAGCAGCTCAGGGGAGGGGGGGCCATTAGATACGCAGTATTTT.

This chain uses TRBV5-4 with TRBJ2-5, with 8 bases matching TRBD1. The CDR3 loop spans 15 amino acids. Trimming took 2 bases from V and 5 from J; bases not matched to a gene: 8. Germline lookup yields CDR1 SGHNT and CDR2 YYREEE (reference sequence). The CDR3 sequence: CASSFPGGAGETQYF. DNA for the CDR3: TGTGCCAGCAGCTTCCCAGGGGGCGCCGGGGAGACCCAGTACTTC.

This chain uses TRBV30 with TRBJ1-3, with D perhaps matching TRBD1 (6 bases). V lost 4 bases and J 1 base, leaving 17 bases between the germline ends. The CDR3 has 16 residues. Looked up from germline, CDR1 is GTSNPN and CDR2 is SVGIG (reference sequence). The CDR3: CAWTVGGWMSGNTIYF. DNA of the CDR3: TGTGCCTGGACCGTAGGGGGGTGGATGTCTGGAAACACCATATATTTT.

This clone was counted a few times. Here the CDR3 reads CASSLTEFSSYEQYF. The DNA of the CDR3 is TGTGCCAGCAGCTTGACCGAGTTTAGCTCCTACGAGCAGTACTTC. The V call is TRBV7-8, the J call TRBJ2-7; no reliable D call. Germline CDR1 is SGHVS and CDR2 is FQNEAQ. The CDR3 covers 15 residues. V lost 3 bases to trimming and J lost 0 bases, with 12 bases between them.

The J gene is TRBJ2-7, the V gene TRBV12-5; no definite D call. This CDR3 has 11 amino acids. The germline V gene has CDR1 LGHNT and CDR2 FRNRAP. V lost 6 bases and J 5 bases, leaving 8 bases between the germline ends. The CDR3 bases are TGTGCTAGTGGCTACGACCACGAGCAGTACTTC. Translated: CASGYDHEQYF. The entire variable domain, with the rest obtained from reference TRBV12-5 and TRBJ2-7, is as follows: DARVTQTPRHKVTEMGQEVTMRCQPILGHNTVFWYRQTMMQGLELLAYFRNRAPLDDSGMPKDRFSAEMPDATLATLKIQPSEPRDSAVYFCASGYDHEQYFGPGTRLTVT.

The chain combines TRBV7-6 with TRBJ1-2; D unclear. V lost 5 bases to trimming and J lost 4 bases, with 14 bases between them. This CDR3 has 14 amino acids. Germline CDR1 SGHVS, CDR2 FNYEAQ. CDR3 nucleotides: TGTGCCAGCAGCCGGATGATTGAATCCTATGGCTACACCTTC. Protein sequence: CASSRMIESYGYTF.

The rearrangement joins TRBV5-1 to TRBJ1-3; D remains ambiguous. Germline CDR1 and CDR2: SGHRS and YFSETQ. The CDR3 is 14 residues long. The germline V and J ends were trimmed by 0 bases and 2 bases, with 6 bases remaining between them. For the CDR3, the DNA is TGCGCCAGCAGCTTGGCTGGGACTGGAAACACCATATATTTT. Protein product: CASSLAGTGNTIYF.

The rearrangement joins TRBV30 to TRBJ1-1; 8 bases are shared with TRBD1. This CDR3 has 14 amino acids. Germline V CDR1 and CDR2: GTSNPN, SVGIG (reference sequence). The J segment lost 3 bases and the V segment lost 2 bases, leaving 5 bases of the junction unmatched. DNA for the CDR3: TGTGCCTGGAGTAAGACAGGGGCTTACACTGAAGCTTTCTTT. It codes for CAWSKTGAYTEAFF.